Each of the 28 T cell receptor beta chains below was sequenced from the same sample in a study of blood T cell repertoires in COVID-19. TCRdb's table, derived via immunoSEQ multiplex PCR, lists solely in-frame clones and lacks some. Counted here are approximately 120,000 clones, approximately 90% occurring once; the ten biggest clones make up about 1%. The sequencing input was peripheral blood. These receptors came from a human donor in a cohort sampled during active COVID-19.

In this sample, this clone turned up a few times. The chain couples TRBV4-1 to TRBJ2-3; D remains unclear. Trimming removed 4 bases from V and 3 bases from J, with 17 bases in between. Looked up from germline, CDR1 is MGHRA and CDR2 is YSYEKL. This CDR3 region has 16 residues. The CDR3 DNA is TGCGCCAGCAGCCCCGACCGACCCCGAGGAACAGATACGCAGTATTTT. It translates to CASSPDRPRGTDTQYF.

The CDR3: CASSYALGSNQPQHF. The DNA for the CDR3 is TGTGCCAGCAGTTACGCTCTAGGCAGCAATCAGCCCCAGCATTTT. The chain uses TRBV6-5 and TRBJ1-5; D unresolved. Looked up from germline, CDR1 is MNHEY and CDR2 is SVGAGI. The CDR3 length is 15 residues. The V end lost 2 bases, the J end lost 1 base, and 9 bases lay between the germline ends.

The chain carries TRBV5-6 and TRBJ1-5, with 7 bases lining up with TRBD1. Losses at the gene ends were 3 bases for V and 7 bases for J; bases not matched to a gene: 7. In germline, CDR1 is SGHDT, CDR2 YYEEEE. The length of the CDR3 is 14 residues. As DNA, the CDR3 is TGTGCCAGCAGCTCAGACAGGGATAGGCAGCCCCAGCATTTT. Its protein is CASSSDRDRQPQHF.

CDR3 sequence: CASSHSGLAGAGETQYF. The CDR3 DNA reads as TGTGCCAGCAGCCATTCTGGGCTGGCGGGGGCTGGAGAGACCCAGTACTTC. J is TRBJ2-5 and V is TRBV9; TRBD2 might be the D (7 bases). This CDR3 is 17 amino acids long. Germline V gene data show CDR1 as SGDLS and CDR2 as YYNGEE. V shed 4 bases and J shed 4 bases, with 23 bases lying between them.

The chain uses TRBV12-3 or TRBV12-4 and TRBJ2-5, with D perhaps TRBD2 (6 bases). V lost 6 bases and J 5 bases, leaving 13 bases between the germline ends. The CDR3 length is 13 residues. The DNA of the CDR3 is TGTGCCAGCAGCGCCTCGGAGGGGGAGACCCAGTACTTC. Its translation is CASSASEGETQYF.

The chain employs TRBV6-5 and TRBJ1-2; tentatively, D is TRBD1 (6 bases). V lost 6 bases and J lost 2, with 13 bases in between. The CDR3 consists of 14 residues. Germline CDR1 reads MNHEY; CDR2 reads SVGAGI. The CDR3 loop reads CASRPLDRNYGYTF. The CDR3 region has the DNA TGTGCCAGCAGGCCTCTTGACAGGAACTATGGCTACACCTTC.

In this sample, this clone turned up once. This rearrangement joins TRBV19 to TRBJ1-4; no clear D. Germline CDR1 LNHDA, CDR2 SQIVND (reference sequence). V was shortened by 5 bases and J by 5 bases, with 12 bases between the two germline ends. The CDR3 loop spans 14 amino acids. The CDR3 DNA reads as TGTGCCAGTAGTGTACGGTCCGAAAATGAAAAACTGTTTTTT. Translated, it gives CASSVRSENEKLFF. The full variable domain, in which reference TRBV19 and TRBJ1-4 provide the parts outside the CDR3, is DGGITQSPKYLFRKEGQNVTLSCEQNLNHDAMYWYRQDPGQGLRLIYYSQIVNDFQKGDIAEGYSVSREKKESFPLTVTSAQKNPTAFYLCASSVRSENEKLFFGSGTQLSVL.

The chain employs TRBV7-8 and TRBJ1-6, with a tentative D call TRBD1 (5 bases). V was shortened by 3 bases and J by 2 bases, with 17 bases between the two germline ends. From germline, CDR1 is SGHVS and CDR2 FQNEAQ. The CDR3 has 18 amino acids. The CDR3 coding sequence is TGTGCCAGCAGCTTTACAGGCAGGGCCCGAGCCTATAATTCACCCCTCCACTTT. Its translation is CASSFTGRARAYNSPLHF.

The rearrangement joins TRBV6-2 or TRBV6-3 to TRBJ2-5; TRBD2 matches at 8 bases. The CDR3 has 16 amino acids. After removal of 0 bases from V and 1 base from J, the junction contained 4 bases not matched to a gene. CDR1 is MNHEY, CDR2 SVGEGT, per germline. Here the CDR3 DNA reads TGTGCCAGCAGTTACTCGAGGCGGGAGGCCCAAGAGACCCAGTACTTC. It encodes CASSYSRREAQETQYF.

This clone was seen a handful of times. J is TRBJ2-2 and V is TRBV2; possible D gene TRBD1, 6 bases. The germline V and J ends were trimmed by 10 bases and 0 bases, with 15 bases remaining between them. Germline-derived CDR1 and CDR2 are SNHLY and FYNNEI. The CDR3 totals 15 residues. CDR3 nucleotide sequence: TGTGCCATCAAATACAGGGTGGCGAACACCGGGGAGCTGTTTTTT. Protein product: CAIKYRVANTGELFF.

This chain links TRBV6-6 with TRBJ2-2; 15 bases align to TRBD2. CDR1 and CDR2 (germline): MNHNY, SVGAGI (reference sequence). The CDR3 runs 17 residues. V trimming: 5 bases; J trimming: 6 bases; junction bases outside the gene matches: 7. The CDR3 region is CASSLPGTSGGPGELFF. CDR3 DNA: TGTGCCAGCAGTCTACCCGGGACTAGCGGGGGGCCCGGGGAGCTGTTTTTT.

V and J are TRBV13 and TRBJ2-5; 14 bases fit TRBD2. The CDR3 runs to 17 residues. Per the germline V gene, CDR1 is PRHDT and CDR2 is FYEKMQ (reference sequence). J was trimmed by 0 bases and V by 5 bases; bases with no gene match: 5. The CDR3 spells CASSGRLAGGYQETQYF. DNA of the CDR3: TGTGCCAGCAGCGGGCGACTAGCGGGGGGGTACCAAGAGACCCAGTACTTC.

The CDR3 bases are TGTGCCAGCAGCTCAGGGGGCCTCGGATACAATGAGCAGTTCTTC. Residues: CASSSGGLGYNEQFF. The chain is built from TRBV6-5 and TRBJ2-1; 8 bases are a match to TRBD1. Losses at the gene ends were 6 bases for V and 4 bases for J; bases not matched to a gene: 8. The germline V gene encodes CDR1 MNHEY and CDR2 SVGAGI. CDR3 length equals 15 residues.

This rearrangement joins TRBV10-3 to TRBJ2-2, with D possibly being TRBD2 (5 bases). The CDR3 runs to 13 residues. CDR1 is ENHRY, CDR2 SYGVKD, per germline. V lost 10 bases, J lost 6 bases, and 15 bases lay in between. CDR3 sequence reads: CATRYGGPGELFF. CDR3 nucleotide sequence: TGTGCCACCCGCTACGGAGGCCCCGGGGAGCTGTTTTTT.

The table lists this clone with a few counts. The gene calls are TRBV4-1 and TRBJ1-2, with D possibly being TRBD1 (6 bases). Germline V CDR1 and CDR2: MGHRA, YSYEKL. The CDR3 covers 16 residues. Trimming shortened V by 2 bases and J by 4 bases, and 17 bases separated the two germline ends. The DNA of the CDR3 is TGCGCCAGCAGCCAAAGGGGGAGGGGGGATGCCTATGGCTACACCTTC. This sequence encodes CASSQRGRGDAYGYTF.

This chain connects TRBV6-2 or TRBV6-3 to TRBJ2-7; a possible D gene is TRBD2 (5 bases). CDR3 length equals 15 residues. From germline, CDR1 is MNHEY and CDR2 SVGEGT. V lost 2 bases and J lost 0, with 11 bases in between. The CDR3 protein is CASSYEGGSSYEQYF. The CDR3 region has the DNA TGTGCCAGCAGTTACGAGGGTGGGAGCTCCTACGAGCAGTACTTC.

The gene calls are TRBV3-1 (or the pseudogene TRBV3-2) and TRBJ2-5, with 7 nucleotides matching TRBD1. J lost 5 bases, V lost 6 bases, and 9 bases had no gene match. The CDR3 runs to 14 residues. The germline CDR1 and CDR2 sequences are LGHDT and YNNKEL (reference sequence). The CDR3 DNA reads as TGTGCCAGCAGGCGACAGGGTTGGGACGAGACCCAGTACTTC. As protein: CASRRQGWDETQYF.

This clone was picked up a small number of times. The J gene is TRBJ2-7, the V gene TRBV7-2, with a tentative D call TRBD2 (6 bases). Trimming stripped 5 bases from V and 1 base from J, with 9 bases between. This CDR3 is 13 amino acids long. Germline CDR1 reads SGHTA; CDR2 reads FQGNSA. CDR3 in amino acids: CASSQLASYEQYF. In nucleotides, the CDR3 is TGTGCCAGCAGCCAACTAGCTTCCTACGAGCAGTACTTC.

The V gene is TRBV6-5, the J gene TRBJ1-5; D gene ambiguous. CDR1 MNHEY and CDR2 SVGAGI come from the germline V gene. The CDR3 covers 12 residues. V was pared by 6 bases and J by 9 bases, with 12 bases between. CDR3 residues: CASSPSGWPQHF. As DNA, the CDR3 is TGTGCCAGCAGCCCATCGGGGTGGCCCCAGCATTTT.

This chain uses TRBV6-5 with TRBJ2-2; perhaps TRBD1 as D (6 bases). Per germline, CDR1 MNHEY and CDR2 SVGAGI. The CDR3 sequence is 15 residues long. The germline V and J ends were trimmed by 0 bases and 3 bases, with 8 bases remaining between them. CDR3 sequence reads: CASSYSKGDTGELFF. In DNA form, the CDR3 reads TGTGCCAGCAGTTACTCGAAGGGGGACACCGGGGAGCTGTTTTTT.

This clone was detected once. The chain's CDR3 is CASSYTGSYGYTF. As DNA, the CDR3 is TGTGCCAGCAGTTACACCGGTTCCTATGGCTACACCTTC. J is TRBJ1-2 and V is TRBV6-5; no reliable D call. Germline V gives CDR1 MNHEY, CDR2 SVGAGI. Trimming cost V 2 bases and J 4 bases, with 8 bases left between them. The CDR3 loop spans 13 amino acids.

In nucleotides, the CDR3 is TGTGCCAGCGGGCTAGGAGGAGTCGAAGAAAAACTGTTTTTT. As protein: CASGLGGVEEKLFF. The chain combines TRBV11-3 with TRBJ1-4; D is unclear. The V gene's germline CDR1 is SGHNT and CDR2 YENEEA. The CDR3 consists of 14 residues. Trimming removed 8 bases at V and 8 bases at J, with 18 bases between.

This chain connects TRBV28 to TRBJ1-6; D may be TRBD1 (5 bases). The germline gives CDR1 MDHEN, CDR2 SYDVKM. This CDR3 spans 14 amino acids. Trimming took 7 bases from V and 3 from J, leaving 10 bases between them. The CDR3, as DNA: TGTGCCAGCAACCCCCAGGGCTATAATTCACCCCTCCACTTT. This translates into CASNPQGYNSPLHF.

This clone was seen only a few times. J is TRBJ1-1 and V is TRBV28, with no clear D. V lost 6 bases, J lost 1 base, and 12 bases lay in between. Germline CDR1 MDHEN, CDR2 SYDVKM. The CDR3 totals 14 residues. In DNA, the CDR3 is TGTGCCAGCAGAGAGACCGGGAGGAACACTGAAGCTTTCTTT. As protein: CASRETGRNTEAFF.

The chain employs TRBV5-1 and TRBJ2-5; 9 bases fit TRBD2. The CDR3 has 15 amino acids. Trimming at V came to 4 bases and at J to 2 bases, leaving 6 bases not matched to a gene. Germline values: CDR1 SGHRS, CDR2 YFSETQ. Written as DNA, the CDR3 is TGCGCCAGCAGCGCGGGAGGGACATCACAAGAGACCCAGTACTTC. Amino acid sequence: CASSAGGTSQETQYF.

The CDR3 spells CASSAPGRQETQYF. CDR3 DNA sequence: TGTGCCAGCAGTGCACCCGGGAGGCAAGAGACCCAGTACTTC. This rearrangement joins TRBV28 to TRBJ2-5, with TRBD2 matching 7 bases. V lost 5 bases to trimming and J lost 2 bases; unmatched junction nucleotides: 5. The length of the CDR3 is 14 residues. From germline, CDR1 is MDHEN and CDR2 SYDVKM. Complete variable domain (other parts from reference TRBV28 and TRBJ2-5): DVKVTQSSRYLVKRTGEKVFLECVQDMDHENMFWYRQDPGLGLRLIYFSYDVKMKEKGDIPEGYSVSREKKERFSLILESASTNQTSMYLCASSAPGRQETQYFGPGTRLLVL.

The V gene is TRBV24-1, the J gene TRBJ2-5, with TRBD1 identical over 9 bases. Per germline, CDR1 KGHDR and CDR2 SFDVKD. Trimming cost V 9 bases and J 5 bases; bases outside gene matches: 3. There are 12 residues in the CDR3. CDR3 protein: CATGQGSETQYF. CDR3 nucleotide sequence: TGTGCCACCGGACAGGGGAGCGAGACCCAGTACTTC.

The chain carries TRBV7-9 and TRBJ1-6, with 12 bases identical to TRBD1. V lost 4 bases, J lost 6 bases, and 13 bases stayed unmatched. The CDR3 consists of 19 residues. Germline values: CDR1 SEHNR, CDR2 FQNEAQ (reference sequence). The CDR3 nucleotides are TGTGCCAGCAGCTCCGGGACAGGGGGCATCTTTTCGGGTAATTCACCCCTCCACTTT. Its translation: CASSSGTGGIFSGNSPLHF.